This TCR beta chain was obtained from a study of T cell changes during pregnancy in multiple sclerosis. Produced via immunoSEQ multiplex PCR; TCRdb's table is partial and in-frame only. This table has 35,000 to 45,000 clones, 70% to 90% appearing once. Germline CDR1 reads GTSNPN; CDR2 reads SVGIG (reference sequence). The CDR3 is 14 amino acids. V shed 8 bases and J shed 5 bases, with 19 bases lying between them. The sequence derives from a female donor with multiple sclerosis, enrolled in a pregnancy study. This material consisted of CD4+ T cells from peripheral blood mononuclear cells, taken before pregnancy. The chain recombines TRBV30 with TRBJ1-5; D remains unclear. CDR3 residues: CAGSFDRGDQPQHF. The CDR3 DNA reads as TGTGCCGGAAGCTTCGATCGGGGTGATCAGCCCCAGCATTTT.